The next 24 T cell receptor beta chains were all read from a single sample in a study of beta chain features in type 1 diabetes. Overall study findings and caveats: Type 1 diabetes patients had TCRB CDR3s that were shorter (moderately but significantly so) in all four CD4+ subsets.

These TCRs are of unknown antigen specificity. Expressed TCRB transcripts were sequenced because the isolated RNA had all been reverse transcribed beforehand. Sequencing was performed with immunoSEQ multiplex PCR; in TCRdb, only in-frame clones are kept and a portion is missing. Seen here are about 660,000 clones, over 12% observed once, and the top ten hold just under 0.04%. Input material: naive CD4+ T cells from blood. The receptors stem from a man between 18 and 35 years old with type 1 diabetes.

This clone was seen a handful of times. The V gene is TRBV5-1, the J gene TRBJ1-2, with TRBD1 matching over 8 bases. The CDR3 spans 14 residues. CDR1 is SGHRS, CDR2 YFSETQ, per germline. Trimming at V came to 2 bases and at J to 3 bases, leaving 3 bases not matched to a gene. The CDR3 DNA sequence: TGCGCCAGCAGCTTAAAGACAGGGGACTATGGCTACACCTTC. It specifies CASSLKTGDYGYTF.

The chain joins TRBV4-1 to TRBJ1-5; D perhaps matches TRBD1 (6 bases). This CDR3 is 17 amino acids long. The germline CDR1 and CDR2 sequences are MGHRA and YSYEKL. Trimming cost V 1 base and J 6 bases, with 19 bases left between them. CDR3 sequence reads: CASSQAGAVGMSQPQHF. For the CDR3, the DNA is TGCGCCAGCAGCCAAGCAGGGGCCGTTGGGATGAGTCAGCCCCAGCATTTT.

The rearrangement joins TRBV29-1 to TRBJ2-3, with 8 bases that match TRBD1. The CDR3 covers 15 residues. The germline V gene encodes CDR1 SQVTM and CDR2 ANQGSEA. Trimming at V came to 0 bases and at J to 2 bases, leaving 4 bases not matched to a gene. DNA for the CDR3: TGCAGCGTTGAAGAGGGGACAGGATCCACAGATACGCAGTATTTT. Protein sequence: CSVEEGTGSTDTQYF.

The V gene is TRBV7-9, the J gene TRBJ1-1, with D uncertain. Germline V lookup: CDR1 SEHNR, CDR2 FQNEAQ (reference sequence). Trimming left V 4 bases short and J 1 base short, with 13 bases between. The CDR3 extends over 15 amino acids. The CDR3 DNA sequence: TGTGCCAGCAGCTCTCTTGGCATGAGGAACACTGAAGCTTTCTTT. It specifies CASSSLGMRNTEAFF.

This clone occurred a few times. The CDR3 region is CASSLSGTGVQEQYF. CDR3 nucleotide sequence: TGTGCCAGCAGTTTGTCCGGGACAGGGGTGCAAGAGCAGTACTTC. This chain joins TRBV28 and TRBJ2-7; 10 bases are shared with TRBD1. CDR1 is MDHEN, CDR2 SYDVKM, per germline. The junction had 9 bases not matched to a gene; V was cut back by 3 bases and J by 7 bases. This CDR3 has 15 amino acids.

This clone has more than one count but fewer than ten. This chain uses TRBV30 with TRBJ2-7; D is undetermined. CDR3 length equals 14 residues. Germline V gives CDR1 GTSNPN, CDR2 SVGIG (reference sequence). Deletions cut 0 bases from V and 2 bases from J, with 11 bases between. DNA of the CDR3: TGTGCCTGGAGTGTACTGACCGGGCCCTACGAGCAGTACTTC. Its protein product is CAWSVLTGPYEQYF.

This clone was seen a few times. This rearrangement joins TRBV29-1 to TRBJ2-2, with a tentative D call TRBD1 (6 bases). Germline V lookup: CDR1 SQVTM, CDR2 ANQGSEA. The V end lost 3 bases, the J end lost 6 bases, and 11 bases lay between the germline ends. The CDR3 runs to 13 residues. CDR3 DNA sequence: TGCAGCGTTGAGTCACAGGGTCCCGGGGAGCTGTTTTTT. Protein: CSVESQGPGELFF.

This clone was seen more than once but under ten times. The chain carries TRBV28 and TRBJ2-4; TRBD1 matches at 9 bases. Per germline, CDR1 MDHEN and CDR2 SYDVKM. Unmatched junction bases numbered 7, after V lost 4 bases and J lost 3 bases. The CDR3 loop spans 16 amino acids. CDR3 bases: TGTGCCAGCAGTTCCCCCGGGACAGGGAACAAAAACATTCAGTACTTC. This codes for CASSSPGTGNKNIQYF.

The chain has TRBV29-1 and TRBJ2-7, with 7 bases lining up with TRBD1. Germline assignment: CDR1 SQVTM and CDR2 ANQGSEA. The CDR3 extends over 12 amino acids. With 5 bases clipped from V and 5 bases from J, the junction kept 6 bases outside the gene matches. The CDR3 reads CSVLPDRDEQYF. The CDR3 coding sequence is TGCAGCGTTCTACCAGACAGGGACGAGCAGTACTTC.

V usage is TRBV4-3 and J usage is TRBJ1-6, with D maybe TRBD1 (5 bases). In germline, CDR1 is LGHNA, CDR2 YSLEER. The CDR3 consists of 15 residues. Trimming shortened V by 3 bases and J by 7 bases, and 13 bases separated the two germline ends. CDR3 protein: CASSQMIGANSPLHF. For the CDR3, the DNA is TGCGCCAGCAGCCAGATGATCGGGGCAAATTCACCCCTCCACTTT.

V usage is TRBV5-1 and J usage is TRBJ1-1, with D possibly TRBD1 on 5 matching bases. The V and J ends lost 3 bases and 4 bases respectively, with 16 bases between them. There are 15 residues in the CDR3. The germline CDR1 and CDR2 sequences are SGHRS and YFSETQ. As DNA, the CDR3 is TGCGCCAGCAGCTCCCTGCGAGGGGATAGCACTGAAGCTTTCTTT. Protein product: CASSSLRGDSTEAFF.

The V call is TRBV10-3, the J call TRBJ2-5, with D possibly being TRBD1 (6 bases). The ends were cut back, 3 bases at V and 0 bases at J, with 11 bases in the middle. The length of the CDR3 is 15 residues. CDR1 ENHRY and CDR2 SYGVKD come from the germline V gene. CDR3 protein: CAISEQGGHQETQYF. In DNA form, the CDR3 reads TGTGCCATCAGTGAACAAGGGGGACACCAAGAGACCCAGTACTTC.

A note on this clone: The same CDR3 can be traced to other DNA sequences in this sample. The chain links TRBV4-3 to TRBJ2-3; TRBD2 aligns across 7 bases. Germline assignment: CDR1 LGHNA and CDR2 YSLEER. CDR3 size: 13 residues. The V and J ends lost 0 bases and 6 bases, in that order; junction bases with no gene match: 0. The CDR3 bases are TGCGCCAGCAGCCAAGAGGGGGGGGATACGCAGTATTTT. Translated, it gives CASSQEGGDTQYF.

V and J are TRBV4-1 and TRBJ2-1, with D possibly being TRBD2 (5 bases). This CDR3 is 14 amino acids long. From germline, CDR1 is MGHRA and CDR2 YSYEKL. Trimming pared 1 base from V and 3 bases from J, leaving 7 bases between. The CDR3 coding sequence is TGCGCCAGCAGCCAAGTGGGGAGCTACAATGAGCAGTTCTTC. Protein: CASSQVGSYNEQFF.

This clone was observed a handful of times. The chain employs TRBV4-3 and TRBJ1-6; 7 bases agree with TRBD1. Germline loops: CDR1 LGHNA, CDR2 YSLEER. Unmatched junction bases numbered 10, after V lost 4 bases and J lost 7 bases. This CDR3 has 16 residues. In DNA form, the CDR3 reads TGCGCCAGCAGCCTTGGAGGTCGGGACAGCAATTCACCCCTCCACTTT. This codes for CASSLGGRDSNSPLHF.

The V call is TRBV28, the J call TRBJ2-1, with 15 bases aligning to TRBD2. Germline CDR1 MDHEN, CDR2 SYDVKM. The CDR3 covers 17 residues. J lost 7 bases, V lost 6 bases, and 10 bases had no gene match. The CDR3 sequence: CASSLGLAGGPRNEQFF. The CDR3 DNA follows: TGTGCCAGCAGCCTCGGACTAGCGGGAGGGCCGCGGAATGAGCAGTTCTTC.

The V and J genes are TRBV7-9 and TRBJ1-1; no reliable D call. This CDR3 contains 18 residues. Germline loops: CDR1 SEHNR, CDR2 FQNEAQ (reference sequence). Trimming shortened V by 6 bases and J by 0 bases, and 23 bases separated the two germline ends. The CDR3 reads CASSLINRLNNMNTEAFF. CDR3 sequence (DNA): TGTGCCAGCAGTTTAATTAATCGGTTGAATAACATGAACACTGAAGCTTTCTTT.

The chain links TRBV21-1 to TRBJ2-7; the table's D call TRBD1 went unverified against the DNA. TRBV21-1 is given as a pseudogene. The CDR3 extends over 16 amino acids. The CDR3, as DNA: TGTGCCAGCAGCAAAGACCAGGACAGAAACTCCTACGAGCAGTACTTC. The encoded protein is CASSKDQDRNSYEQYF.

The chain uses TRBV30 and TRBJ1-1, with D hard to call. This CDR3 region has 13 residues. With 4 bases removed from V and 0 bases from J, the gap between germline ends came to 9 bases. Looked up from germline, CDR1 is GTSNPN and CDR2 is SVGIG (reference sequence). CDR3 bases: TGTGCCTGGAAGAGGGAACTGAACACTGAAGCTTTCTTT. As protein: CAWKRELNTEAFF.

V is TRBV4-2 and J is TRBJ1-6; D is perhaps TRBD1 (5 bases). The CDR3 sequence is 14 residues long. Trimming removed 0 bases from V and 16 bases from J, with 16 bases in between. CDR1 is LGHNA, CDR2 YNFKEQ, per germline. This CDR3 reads CASSQDLGEGELHF. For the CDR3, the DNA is TGTGCCAGCAGCCAAGATCTTGGTGAAGGGGAACTCCACTTT.

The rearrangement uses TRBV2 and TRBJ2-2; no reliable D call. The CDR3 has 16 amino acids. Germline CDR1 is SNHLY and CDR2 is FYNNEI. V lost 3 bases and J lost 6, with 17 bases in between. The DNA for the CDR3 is TGTGCCAGCAGTGAGGGCGGCCTGGGCAACTCCGGGGAGCTGTTTTTT. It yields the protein CASSEGGLGNSGELFF.

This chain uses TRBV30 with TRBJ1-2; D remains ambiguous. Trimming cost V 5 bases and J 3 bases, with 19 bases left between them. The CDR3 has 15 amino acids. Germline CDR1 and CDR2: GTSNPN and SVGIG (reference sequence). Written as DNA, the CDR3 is TGTGCCTGGGACTCACTACTAAACTACTACTATGGCTACACCTTC. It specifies CAWDSLLNYYYGYTF. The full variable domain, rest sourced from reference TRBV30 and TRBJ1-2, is SQTIHQWPATLVQPVGSPLSLECTVEGTSNPNLYWYRQAAGRGLQLLFYSVGIGQISSEVPQNLSASRPQDRQFILSSKKLLLSDSGFYLCAWDSLLNYYYGYTFGSGTRLTVV.

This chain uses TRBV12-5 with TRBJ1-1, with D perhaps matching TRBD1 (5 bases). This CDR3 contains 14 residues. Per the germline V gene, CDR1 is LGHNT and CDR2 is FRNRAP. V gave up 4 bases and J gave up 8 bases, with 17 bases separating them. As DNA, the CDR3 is TGTGCTAGTGGTTCCGATGATCAGGGTCCCGAAGCTTTCTTT. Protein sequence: CASGSDDQGPEAFF.

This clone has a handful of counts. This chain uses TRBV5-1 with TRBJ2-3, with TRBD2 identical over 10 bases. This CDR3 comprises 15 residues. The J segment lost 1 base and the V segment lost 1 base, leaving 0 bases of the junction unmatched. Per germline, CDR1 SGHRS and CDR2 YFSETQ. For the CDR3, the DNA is TGCGCCAGCAGCTTGCTAGCGGGAGGCACAGATACGCAGTATTTT. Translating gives CASSLLAGGTDTQYF.